A selection of T cell receptor beta chains follows, all from one sample in a study of T cells in Graves' hyperthyroidism and ophthalmopathy. TCRdb fed the multiplex PCR reads into MiXCR, producing one record per CDR3 protein. The sample consists of around 620,000 distinct CDR3 sequences, 13% to 15% of them appearing once. Sequences were obtained from blood. The receptors were gathered from a woman aged 18-30 years with Graves' ophthalmopathy. CDR3s include the opening cysteine and the closing phenylalanine or tryptophan. The order of the fields is J gene, D gene, V gene, clone size, CDR3 DNA, CDR3 protein. D genes are given only for firm matches. Not all rows give a size; the values are once, few, many and, for expanded clones, a class.

TRBJ2-7 NA TRBV3-1 NA TGTGCCAGCAGCCAAGATTGGGGTAGGGAGGGGGCCTACGGGCAGTACTTC CASSQDWGREGAYGQYF
TRBJ2-3 TRBD1 TRBV28 many TGTGCCAGCAGCCCGGGACAGGGGTGGAGCACAGATACGCAGTATTTT CASSPGQGWSTDTQYF
TRBJ2-6 NA TRBV30 many TGTGCCTGGAGTGGGGGCAGCTCTGGGGCCAACGTCCTGACTTTC CAWSGGSSGANVLTF
TRBJ1-6 NA TRBV7-3 few TGTGCCAGCAGCTCGCGACAGGCCTCGGGACCCCTCCACTTT CASSSRQASGPLHF
TRBJ1-5 TRBD1 TRBV27 many TGTGCCAGCAGTACCCTTAGGGGGCGCGGTAGCAATCAGCCCCAGCATTTT CASSTLRGRGSNQPQHF
TRBJ2-1 NA TRBV19 few TGTGCCAGTACTCTTCCCCGGCAGGGTCACCACACTAATGAGCAGTTCTTC CASTLPRQGHHTNEQFF
TRBJ2-3 NA TRBV28 many TGTGCCAGCAGGCGGGCCTCCTCCGATACGCAGTATTTT CASRRASSDTQYF
TRBJ1-2 TRBD1 TRBV27 many TGTGCCAGCAGTTCGACAGGGGACTATGGCTACACCTTC CASSSTGDYGYTF
TRBJ2-7 TRBD2 TRBV24-1 many TGTGCCACCAGTGAACGGACCCCCGGGAGGGGCGAGCAGTACTTC CATSERTPGRGEQYF
TRBJ1-4 NA TRBV5-1 few TGCGCCAGCAGCTCGACGGACGGAAATGAAAAACTGTTTTTT CASSSTDGNEKLFF
TRBJ2-7 NA TRBV19 NA TGTGCCAGTAGTATTGCAGCAGCCCAATCCTACGAGCAGTACTTC CASSIAAAQSYEQYF
TRBJ1-1 NA TRBV24-1 many TGTGCCACCAGTGATTTTACGGGGCGCAGCACTGAAGCTTTCTTT CATSDFTGRSTEAFF
TRBJ2-1 NA TRBV18 NA TGTGCCAGCTCGAGGCTAGATGAGCAGTTCTTC CASSRLDEQFF
TRBJ2-7 TRBD2 TRBV3-1 NA TGTGCCAGCAGCCGACCCCCCGGGACTAGCGGCTCCTACGAGCAGTACTTC CASSRPPGTSGSYEQYF
TRBJ2-5 TRBD2 TRBV6-5 NA TGTGCCAGCAGTTACGGAGGACTAGCGGGAGCGGGGGAGACCCAGTACTTC CASSYGGLAGAGETQYF
TRBJ2-7 TRBD1 TRBV19 NA TGTGCCAGTTCAAGCTGGGACAGGGGCCTCGCGCGGTACTTC CASSSWDRGLARYF